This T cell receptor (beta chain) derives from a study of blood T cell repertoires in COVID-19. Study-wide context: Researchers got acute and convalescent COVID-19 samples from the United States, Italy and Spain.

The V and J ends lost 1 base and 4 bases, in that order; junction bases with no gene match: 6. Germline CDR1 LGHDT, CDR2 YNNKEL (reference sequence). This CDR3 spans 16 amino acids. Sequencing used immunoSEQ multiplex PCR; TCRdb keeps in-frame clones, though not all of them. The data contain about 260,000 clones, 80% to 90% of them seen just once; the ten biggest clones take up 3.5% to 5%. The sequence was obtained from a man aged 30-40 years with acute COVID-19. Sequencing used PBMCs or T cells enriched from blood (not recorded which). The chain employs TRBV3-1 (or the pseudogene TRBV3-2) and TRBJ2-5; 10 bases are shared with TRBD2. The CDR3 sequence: CASSQAIAGGPETQYF. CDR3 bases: TGTGCCAGCAGCCAAGCAATAGCGGGAGGCCCAGAGACCCAGTACTTC.